This T cell receptor (beta chain) was recovered during a study of tumor-infiltrating lymphocytes in primary liver carcinoma. Study overall: Primary liver carcinoma in the patients was surgically resected. There were tumors of stage T1-T3 N0M0, each 4.2 to 10 cm across.

Total RNA amounting to roughly 450 ng was the source from which TCR beta cDNA was made with a constant-region primer. Libraries for TCR beta were built through three nested multiplex PCR rounds, which together made up a slightly modified ARM-PCR procedure. A C-beta reverse primer and TRBV1-TRBV30 forward primers served in each of the first two PCR rounds, at ten to eleven cycles apiece. TCRdb processed the multiplex PCR reads anew with MiXCR; each CDR3 protein has one entry. Of around 330,000 distinct CDR3 sequences in the sample, roughly three fifths were seen once. Blood RNA came from unsorted whole blood; germline DNA was also extracted. It was before surgery that around 4.3 milliliters of peripheral blood were collected. To note about this clonotype: Germline is not matched at one junction end, which may reflect a read error.

The CDR3 sequence is 15 residues long. The germline V gene has CDR1 LGHNT and CDR2 FRNRAP. The TCR was taken from a woman aged 25 to 39 with primary liver carcinoma and hepatitis B virus infection. Sequencing was carried out using peripheral blood. This rearrangement joins TRBV12-5 to TRBJ1-5; weak D call: TRBD1 (6 bases). The CDR3 DNA follows: TGTGCCAGCAGCCAACAACCGACAGGCAAACAGCCCCAGCATTTT. Residues: CASSQQPTGKQPQHF.